This T cell receptor (beta chain) is from a study of shared clonotypes between healthy human individuals. Germline CDR1 and CDR2: MNHNS and SASEGT. CDR3 length: 15 residues. Trimming removed 4 bases from V and 0 bases from J, with 9 bases in between. Each sample came from a Caucasian adult donor living in Nashville, Tennessee. Data came from immunoSEQ multiplex PCR; TCRdb stores just in-frame clones and leaves some out. In the table there are about 480,000 clones, 79% of which are singletons. The sequencing sample was made of PBMCs. This chain uses TRBV6-1 with TRBJ2-2; D might be TRBD1 or TRBD2, each matching 5 bases. The receptor's source is a woman aged 40 to 50 in good health. Some clones in this sample may be carry-over from other donors' samples. This CDR3 reads CASSALGANTGELFF. CDR3 sequence (DNA): TGTGCCAGCAGTGCGTTGGGGGCGAACACCGGGGAGCTGTTTTTT.